What follows are 7 T cell receptor beta chains derived from one specimen sequenced in a study of blood T cell repertoires in COVID-19. Assay used: immunoSEQ multiplex PCR; TCRdb lists only in-frame clones, some missing. The sample records about 400,000 clones, 89% being singletons. Material for sequencing was peripheral blood. All receptors derive from a man aged 35-49 years with acute or convalescent COVID-19.

The chain couples TRBV11-2 to TRBJ2-7; 10 bases match TRBD2. This CDR3 comprises 17 residues. CDR1 is SGHAT, CDR2 FQNNGV, per germline. Trimming cost V 5 bases and J 0 bases; bases outside gene matches: 10. DNA of the CDR3: TGTGCCAGCAGCCCCGGACTAGCGGTTATGTCCTCCTACGAGCAGTACTTC. Its protein is CASSPGLAVMSSYEQYF.

The chain has TRBV7-8 and TRBJ2-1; unclear D gene. CDR3 length: 12 amino acids. The germline V gene has CDR1 SGHVS and CDR2 FQNEAQ. Trimming took off 5 bases at V and 4 bases at J, with 6 bases between the two ends. CDR3 residues: CASSPNYNEQFF. The DNA of the CDR3 is TGTGCCAGCAGCCCCAATTACAATGAGCAGTTCTTC.

J is TRBJ2-6 and V is TRBV5-1; D gene ambiguous. The CDR3 length is 15 residues. V was cut by 4 bases and J by 0 bases, with 8 bases left in between. Germline lookup yields CDR1 SGHRS and CDR2 YFSETQ. Written as DNA, the CDR3 is TGCGCCAGCAGCCCGGAGAGCTCTGGGGCCAACGTCCTGACTTTC. This gives the protein CASSPESSGANVLTF.

The chain joins TRBV28 to TRBJ2-3, with TRBD2 identical over 7 bases. Germline CDR1 MDHEN, CDR2 SYDVKM. V dropped 6 bases and J dropped 2; count of bases not matched to a gene: 14. This CDR3 spans 17 amino acids. The DNA for the CDR3 is TGTGCCAGCAGCCCTCTTGGGCTAGCGGACGCCACAGATACGCAGTATTTT. This codes for CASSPLGLADATDTQYF.

The sample holds a few counts of this clone. The chain is built from TRBV27 and TRBJ2-3; D call uncertain. The CDR3 has 15 residues. V shed 3 bases and J shed 5 bases, with 15 bases lying between them. CDR1 is MNHEY, CDR2 SMNVEV, per germline (reference sequence). Here the CDR3 reads CASSLLNSVGDTQYF. CDR3 nucleotide sequence: TGTGCCAGCAGTTTGTTGAACAGTGTTGGAGATACGCAGTATTTT.

V gene TRBV4-1 combines with J gene TRBJ1-2; D is perhaps TRBD1 (5 bases). V was cut by 4 bases and J by 4 bases, with 13 bases left in between. This CDR3 has 14 residues. The germline V gene has CDR1 MGHRA and CDR2 YSYEKL. The CDR3 is CASSPGGSRYGYTF. In DNA, the CDR3 is TGCGCCAGCAGCCCGGGGGGATCCCGCTATGGCTACACCTTC.

This chain joins TRBV7-2 and TRBJ1-3; no clear D. Trimming shortened V by 7 bases and J by 0 bases, and 7 bases separated the two germline ends. CDR1 is SGHTA and CDR2 is FQGNSA in the germline V gene. The CDR3 loop spans 13 amino acids. The CDR3 sequence is CASKSSSGNTIYF. DNA for the CDR3: TGTGCCAGCAAGTCCAGCTCTGGAAACACCATATATTTT.